This T cell receptor (beta chain) was sequenced in a study of T cells in women clearing cervical HPV infection. Assay used: immunoSEQ multiplex PCR; TCRdb lists only in-frame clones, some missing. This sample's clone table lists around 44,000 clones. This CDR3 spans 12 amino acids. Trimming cost V 6 bases and J 7 bases, with 12 bases left between them. The germline V gene encodes CDR1 LNHDA and CDR2 SQIVND (reference sequence). To note about this clone: The CDR3 end is not reached by the read, which stops 3 residues before it; the germline J gene fills it in.

This sequence joins TRBV19 and TRBJ1-1; a weak D match, TRBD1 (5 bases). The TCR was taken from a woman between 18 and 70 years old with a cervical HPV16 infection that either progressed to CIN3+ or cleared (not recorded which). Sequencing was carried out using blood buffy coat. The part of the CDR3 DNA that was read is TGTGCCAGTAGCCTCCAGGGCTTTGAA. The encoded protein is CASSLQGFE. The whole CDR3 sequence reads CASSLQGFEAFF.